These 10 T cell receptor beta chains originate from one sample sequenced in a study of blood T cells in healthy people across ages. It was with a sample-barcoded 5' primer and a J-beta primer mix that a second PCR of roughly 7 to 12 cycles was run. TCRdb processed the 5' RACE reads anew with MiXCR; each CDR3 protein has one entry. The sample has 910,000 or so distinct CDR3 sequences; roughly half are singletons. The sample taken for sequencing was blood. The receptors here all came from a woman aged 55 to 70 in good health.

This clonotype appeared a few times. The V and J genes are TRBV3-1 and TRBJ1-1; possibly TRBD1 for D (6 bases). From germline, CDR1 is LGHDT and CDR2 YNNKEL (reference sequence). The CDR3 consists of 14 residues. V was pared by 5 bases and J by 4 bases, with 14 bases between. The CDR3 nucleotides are TGTGCCAGCAGCAAGAACAGGGCGGGCACTGAAGCTTTCTTT. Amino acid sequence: CASSKNRAGTEAFF.

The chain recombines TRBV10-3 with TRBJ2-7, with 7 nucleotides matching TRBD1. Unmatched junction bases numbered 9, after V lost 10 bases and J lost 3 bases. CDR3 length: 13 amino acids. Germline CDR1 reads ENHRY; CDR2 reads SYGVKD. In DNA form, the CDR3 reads TGTGCCACCGGACAGGTAGGGGACTACGAGCAGTACTTC. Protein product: CATGQVGDYEQYF.

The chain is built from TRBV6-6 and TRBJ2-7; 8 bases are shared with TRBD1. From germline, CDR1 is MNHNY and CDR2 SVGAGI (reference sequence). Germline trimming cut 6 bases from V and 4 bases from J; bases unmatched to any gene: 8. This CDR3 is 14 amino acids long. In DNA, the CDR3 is TGTGCCAGCAGACAGGGGACAGGACGGTACGAGCAGTACTTC. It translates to CASRQGTGRYEQYF.

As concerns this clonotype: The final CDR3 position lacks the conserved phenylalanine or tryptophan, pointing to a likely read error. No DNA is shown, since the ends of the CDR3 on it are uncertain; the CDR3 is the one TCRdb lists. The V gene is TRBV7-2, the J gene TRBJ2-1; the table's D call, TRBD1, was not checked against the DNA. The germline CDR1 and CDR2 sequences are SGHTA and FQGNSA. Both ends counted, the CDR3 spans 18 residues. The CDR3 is CASSLAGHGVFGGYTFGS.

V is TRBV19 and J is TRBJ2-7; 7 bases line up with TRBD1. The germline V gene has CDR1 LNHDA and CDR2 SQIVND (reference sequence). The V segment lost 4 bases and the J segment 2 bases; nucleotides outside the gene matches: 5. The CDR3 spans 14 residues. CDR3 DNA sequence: TGTGCCAGTAGTACCGACAGGGAAGCCTACGAGCAGTACTTC. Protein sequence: CASSTDREAYEQYF.

CDR3 protein: CASSLIRDYYKQFF. The CDR3 coding sequence is TGTGCCAGCAGTCTAATACGGGACTATTATAAGCAGTTCTTC. The gene calls are TRBV27 and TRBJ2-1, with 7 bases matching TRBD2. The CDR3 has 14 amino acids. Germline V gene lookup returns CDR1 MNHEY and CDR2 SMNVEV (reference sequence). Unmatched junction bases numbered 12, after V lost 5 bases and J lost 11 bases.

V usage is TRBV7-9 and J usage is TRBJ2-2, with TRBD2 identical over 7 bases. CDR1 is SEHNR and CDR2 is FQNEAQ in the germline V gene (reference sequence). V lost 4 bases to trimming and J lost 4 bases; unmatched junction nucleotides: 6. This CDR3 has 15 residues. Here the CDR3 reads CASSSRGGSTGELFF. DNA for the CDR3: TGTGCCAGCAGCTCGAGAGGCGGGAGCACCGGGGAGCTGTTTTTT.

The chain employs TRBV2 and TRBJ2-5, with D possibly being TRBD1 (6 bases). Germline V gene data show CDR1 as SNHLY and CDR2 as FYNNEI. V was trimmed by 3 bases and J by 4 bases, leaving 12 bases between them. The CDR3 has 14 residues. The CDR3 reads CASSDGQGRETQYF. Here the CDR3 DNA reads TGTGCCAGCAGTGACGGGCAGGGGAGAGAGACCCAGTACTTC.

This CDR3 reads CAIPLDRGGEKLFF. The CDR3 nucleotides read TGTGCCATACCCCTGGACAGGGGTGGCGAAAAACTGTTTTTT. V and J are TRBV28 and TRBJ1-4; the match to TRBD1 covers 9 bases. Losses at the gene ends were 10 bases for V and 8 bases for J; bases not matched to a gene: 11. Germline V gene sequence: CDR1 MDHEN, CDR2 SYDVKM. This CDR3 has 14 residues.

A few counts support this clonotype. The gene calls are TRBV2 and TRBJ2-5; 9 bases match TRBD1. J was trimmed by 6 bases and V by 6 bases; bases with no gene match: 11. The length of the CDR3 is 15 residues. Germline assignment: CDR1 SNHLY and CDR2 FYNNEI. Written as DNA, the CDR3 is TGTGCCAGCAGAGAAACGAGACAGGGGGGGAAGACCCAGTACTTC. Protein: CASRETRQGGKTQYF.